The clone carrying this TCR beta chain was counted between two and nine times. Donors gave around 10 milliliters of peripheral blood apiece. This sample is part of a study of blood T cells in healthy people across ages. A J-beta primer mix and a sample-barcoded 5' primer were used in a second PCR of about 7 to 12 cycles. TCRdb redid the calling of the 5' RACE reads with MiXCR, one entry per CDR3 protein. Here the sample spans approximately 800,000 distinct CDR3 sequences, nearly 60% being singletons. This receptor was taken from a young man in good health. Sequenced material: blood.

CDR3 coding DNA: TGTGCCAGCAGAGGGACAGGGGGATGGGGTGAGCAGTTCTTC. This codes for CASRGTGGWGEQFF. This sequence joins TRBV9 and TRBJ2-1; 11 positions match TRBD1. This CDR3 spans 14 amino acids. The germline CDR1 and CDR2 sequences are SGDLS and YYNGEE. V was clipped by 5 bases and J by 9 bases; unmatched bases: 7.